Below, 20 T cell receptor beta chains from the same sample are listed, as sequenced in a study of cytomegalovirus exposure and HLA in healthy donors. Researchers ran the PCR with 60 Vbeta and 13 Jbeta primers. Here immunoSEQ multiplex PCR was the method, and the copy in TCRdb shows in-frame clones only, minus some. The sample has approximately 210,000 clones, under 85% seen once. Sequencing used PBMCs. These receptors all come from a woman in her forties or fifties in good health and CMV-seropositive.

This chain uses TRBV5-8 with TRBJ1-5; TRBD1 aligns across 8 bases. V shed 4 bases and J 4 bases; nucleotides not matched to a gene: 4. This CDR3 is built from 14 residues. CDR1 is SGHTS and CDR2 is YDEGEE in the germline V gene. The CDR3 sequence is CASSRGTGNQPQHF. In nucleotides, the CDR3 is TGTGCCAGCAGCCGCGGGACAGGAAATCAGCCCCAGCATTTT.

The chain couples TRBV5-1 to TRBJ2-2; 9 nucleotides agree with TRBD1. The CDR3 consists of 17 residues. Germline values: CDR1 SGHRS, CDR2 YFSETQ. V lost 4 bases and J lost 6; bases outside the gene matches: 13. The CDR3, as DNA: TGCGCCAGCAGCCCCCTCGGTCCGGGACAGGGTTCCGGGGAGCTGTTTTTT. It yields the protein CASSPLGPGQGSGELFF.

The J gene is TRBJ2-7, the V gene TRBV27; 12 bases are a match to TRBD2. Germline CDR1 and CDR2: MNHEY and SMNVEV (reference sequence). This CDR3 has 17 residues. Germline trimming cut 5 bases from V and 2 bases from J; bases unmatched to any gene: 10. CDR3 DNA: TGTGCCAGCAGTAAGGGGGCTAGCGGGGGGGTTACCTACGAGCAGTACTTC. It is translated as CASSKGASGGVTYEQYF.

Of note for this clone: The same CDR3 can be traced to other DNA sequences in this sample. The V gene is TRBV7-3, the J gene TRBJ1-1, with TRBD1 as a possible D gene (5 bases). The CDR3 is 13 residues long. Germline loops: CDR1 SGHTA, CDR2 FQGTGA. Trimming removed 0 bases from V and 5 bases from J, with 7 bases in between. Here the CDR3 DNA reads TGTGCCAGCAGCTTAACGGGGGGAACTGAAGCTTTCTTT. Its protein product is CASSLTGGTEAFF.

Concerning this clone itself: The junction departs from germline at one end; a sequencing error may be responsible. The chain carries TRBV7-9 and TRBJ2-5; 12 nucleotides align to TRBD2. Germline-derived CDR1 and CDR2 are SEHNR and FQNEAQ (reference sequence). This CDR3 is built from 16 residues. The CDR3 region is CSSSPPLAGGPVTQYF. Written as DNA, the CDR3 is TGTTCCAGCAGCCCACCCCTAGCGGGGGGGCCGGTGACCCAGTACTTC.

The rearrangement joins TRBV7-2 to TRBJ2-5; 7 nucleotides match TRBD2. Germline V CDR1 and CDR2: SGHTA, FQGNSA. The V and J ends lost 2 bases and 7 bases, in that order; junction bases with no gene match: 13. CDR3 length: 16 amino acids. The CDR3 spells CASSLYGGGGDWTQYF. In nucleotides, the CDR3 is TGTGCCAGCAGCTTATACGGCGGGGGAGGTGATTGGACCCAGTACTTC.

The chain combines TRBV7-2 with TRBJ1-4; a possible D gene is TRBD1 (5 bases). Germline V lookup: CDR1 SGHTA, CDR2 FQGNSA. V was cut by 5 bases and J by 8 bases, with 18 bases left in between. This CDR3 spans 15 amino acids. DNA of the CDR3: TGTGCCAGCAGCCCCCTAAGGGGCCTAGGAGAAAAACTGTTTTTT. This translates into CASSPLRGLGEKLFF.

This chain links TRBV6-1 with TRBJ2-6; D unresolved. V was pared by 4 bases and J by 0 bases, with 4 bases between. Looked up from germline, CDR1 is MNHNS and CDR2 is SASEGT. There are 14 residues in the CDR3. The CDR3 reads CASSVLSGANVLTF. The DNA for the CDR3 is TGTGCCAGCAGTGTCCTCTCTGGGGCCAACGTCCTGACTTTC.

The CDR3 DNA is TGTGCCAGCAGGTTGACAGGGGGCGGGACAGATACGCAGTATTTT. This translates into CASRLTGGGTDTQYF. The chain carries TRBV5-6 and TRBJ2-3, with 10 bases lining up with TRBD1. V gave up 5 bases and J gave up 3 bases; unmatched junction bases: 6. CDR1 and CDR2 (germline): SGHDT, YYEEEE. This CDR3 region has 15 residues.

The chain couples TRBV28 to TRBJ2-7; 7 nucleotides match TRBD1. V lost 4 bases, J lost 0 bases, and 6 bases stayed unmatched. Germline lookup yields CDR1 MDHEN and CDR2 SYDVKM. This CDR3 region has 15 residues. The CDR3 nucleotides read TGTGCCAGCAGTTCCCCCGGGACAGTCTCCTACGAGCAGTACTTC. Residues: CASSSPGTVSYEQYF.

The chain carries TRBV2 and TRBJ2-3; D remains unclear. V lost 3 bases to trimming and J lost 6 bases, with 4 bases between them. The CDR3 covers 11 residues. From germline, CDR1 is SNHLY and CDR2 FYNNEI. CDR3 nucleotide sequence: TGTGCCAGCAGTGAGAGTGATACGCAGTATTTT. It translates to CASSESDTQYF. The whole variable domain, filled in from reference TRBV2 and TRBJ2-3, reads EPEVTQTPSHQVTQMGQEVILRCVPISNHLYFYWYRQILGQKVEFLVSFYNNEISEKSEIFDDQFSVERPDGSNFTLKIRSTKLEDSAMYFCASSESDTQYFGPGTRLTVL.

Only one count was recorded for this clone. The V and J genes are TRBV6-1 and TRBJ2-7, with 7 bases that match TRBD1. Germline assignment: CDR1 MNHNS and CDR2 SASEGT. The CDR3 runs to 14 residues. The ends lost 6 bases at V and 2 bases at J; junction bases unmatched: 7. The CDR3 protein is CASRGGQRPYEQYF. CDR3 nucleotides: TGTGCCAGCAGAGGGGGACAGCGTCCCTACGAGCAGTACTTC.

This chain joins TRBV18 and TRBJ1-4, with 7 nucleotides matching TRBD1. This CDR3 is 13 amino acids long. J gave up 12 bases and V 3 bases, and 7 bases lay outside the gene matches. Per germline, CDR1 KGHSH and CDR2 LQKENI. DNA of the CDR3: TGTGCCAGCTCACCCGGGACAGCTGGGGAACTGTTTTTT. Protein: CASSPGTAGELFF.

V gene TRBV7-2 combines with J gene TRBJ1-1; 7 bases map to TRBD1. V dropped 9 bases and J dropped 10; count of bases not matched to a gene: 11. Germline V CDR1 and CDR2: SGHTA, FQGNSA. CDR3 length: 12 residues. The CDR3 nucleotides are TGTGCCAGTAGGACAGGCCTCGAGGGAGCTTTCTTT. Amino acid sequence: CASRTGLEGAFF.

V usage is TRBV29-1 and J usage is TRBJ1-1, with a possible D match to TRBD1 (5 bases). Germline V gene lookup returns CDR1 SQVTM and CDR2 ANQGSEA. V was shortened by 7 bases and J by 1 base, with 13 bases between the two germline ends. The CDR3 has 13 amino acids. The CDR3 here is CSGRLTANTEAFF. In DNA form, the CDR3 reads TGCAGCGGAAGATTGACAGCGAACACTGAAGCTTTCTTT.

This clone occurred a few times. The identical CDR3 is also encoded by other nucleotide sequences in the sample. The V call is TRBV6-4, the J call TRBJ1-2; possible D gene TRBD1, 6 bases. Trimming took 0 bases from V and 4 from J, leaving 6 bases between them. CDR3 size: 13 residues. Germline V gene data show CDR1 as MRHNA and CDR2 as SNTAGT. The DNA for the CDR3 is TGTGCCAGCAGTGACTCAGGGGGCTATGGCTACACCTTC. Encoded protein: CASSDSGGYGYTF.

The chain links TRBV2 to TRBJ2-1; the D is unclear. In germline, CDR1 is SNHLY, CDR2 FYNNEI. Trimming removed 2 bases from V and 0 bases from J, with 11 bases in between. The CDR3 is 16 residues long. CDR3 residues: CASSETHSSSYNEQFF. The CDR3 DNA reads as TGTGCCAGCAGTGAAACACACAGTAGCTCCTACAATGAGCAGTTCTTC.

J is TRBJ2-7 and V is TRBV6-1; 7 nucleotides align to TRBD1. The length of the CDR3 is 15 residues. Germline-derived CDR1 and CDR2 are MNHNS and SASEGT. The V segment lost 6 bases and the J segment 5 bases; nucleotides outside the gene matches: 13. The CDR3 spells CASRRQGEKSNEQYF. CDR3 coding DNA: TGTGCCAGCAGACGACAGGGAGAAAAATCCAACGAGCAGTACTTC.

This clone was detected once. CDR3 sequence reads: CASSSGQGASYEQYF. DNA of the CDR3: TGTGCCAGCAGTTCTGGACAGGGGGCATCCTACGAGCAGTACTTC. This chain links TRBV27 with TRBJ2-7; 11 positions agree with TRBD1. Germline lookup yields CDR1 MNHEY and CDR2 SMNVEV (reference sequence). Trimming at V came to 4 bases and at J to 1 base, leaving 3 bases not matched to a gene. This CDR3 region has 15 residues.

This sequence joins TRBV5-1 and TRBJ1-1, with 10 bases identical to TRBD1. This CDR3 contains 15 residues. Trimming removed 5 bases from V and 5 bases from J; junction bases left unmatched: 9. Germline CDR1 SGHRS, CDR2 YFSETQ. Written as DNA, the CDR3 is TGCGCCAGCAGTGCTCCGGACAGGGGGAGGACTGAAGCTTTCTTT. It is translated as CASSAPDRGRTEAFF.